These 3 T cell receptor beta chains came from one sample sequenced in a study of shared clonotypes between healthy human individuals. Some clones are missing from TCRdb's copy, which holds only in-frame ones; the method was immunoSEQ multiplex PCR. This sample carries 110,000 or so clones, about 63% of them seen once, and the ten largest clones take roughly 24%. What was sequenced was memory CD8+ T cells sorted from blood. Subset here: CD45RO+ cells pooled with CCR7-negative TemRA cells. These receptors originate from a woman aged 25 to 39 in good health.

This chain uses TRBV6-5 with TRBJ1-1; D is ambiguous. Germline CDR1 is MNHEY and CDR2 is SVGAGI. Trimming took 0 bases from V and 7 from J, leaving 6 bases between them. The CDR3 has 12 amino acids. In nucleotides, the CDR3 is TGTGCCAGCAGTTACTCGAGAGGTGAAGCTTTCTTT. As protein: CASSYSRGEAFF.

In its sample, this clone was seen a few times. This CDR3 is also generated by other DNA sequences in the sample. The chain's CDR3 is CASSEGAGSSYEQYF. The CDR3 DNA sequence: TGTGCCAGCAGTGAAGGAGCGGGCAGCTCCTACGAGCAGTACTTC. This chain uses TRBV6-1 with TRBJ2-7; D is possibly TRBD2 (6 bases). CDR1 and CDR2 from the germline V gene are MNHNS and SASEGT. The CDR3 is 15 amino acids. V dropped 1 base and J dropped 0 bases, with 10 bases sitting between them.

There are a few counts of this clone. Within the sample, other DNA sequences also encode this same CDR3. The CDR3 spells CASSSQETQYF. The CDR3 region has the DNA TGCGCCAGCAGCTCCCAAGAGACCCAGTACTTC. The chain combines TRBV5-1 with TRBJ2-5, with D hard to call. The CDR3 runs 11 residues. Germline V gives CDR1 SGHRS, CDR2 YFSETQ. V was pared by 3 bases and J by 1 base, with 1 base between. Full variable domain (rest looked up from reference TRBV5-1 and TRBJ2-5): KAGVTQTPRYLIKTRGQQVTLSCSPISGHRSVSWYQQTPGQGLQFLFEYFSETQRNKGNFPGRFSGRQFSNSRSEMNVSTLELGDSALYLCASSSQETQYFGPGTRLLVL.